The 18 T cell receptor beta chains reported below all come from one sample, sequenced in a study of molecular identifiers for immune sequencing clone quantification. TCRdb analysed the PCR reads with MiXCR anew, one entry per CDR3 protein. The sample consists of tens of thousands of distinct CDR3 sequences, roughly 19% of them appearing once. Sequenced material: naive CD8+ T cells from blood, with Jurkat cell RNA spiked in. Subset here: FACS-sorted CD8+CD4-CCR7+CD45RA+ naive T cells. Receptors were obtained from a human donor in good health. Some libraries in this study had Jurkat cell RNA spiked in.

Many counts were recorded for this clonotype. The genes are TRBV12-3 or TRBV12-4 and TRBJ1-2; weak D call: TRBD1 (5 bases). The length of the CDR3 is 13 residues. V was shortened by 6 bases and J by 8 bases, with 16 bases between the two germline ends. Here the CDR3 reads CASREGSGGGYTF. The CDR3 DNA is TGTGCCAGCAGGGAGGGTAGCGGGGGAGGCTACACCTTC.

This clonotype came up once. This may be a read error: a much more frequent sequence differs by one nucleotide. The chain employs TRBV7-9 and TRBJ2-2; D tentatively reads TRBD1 or TRBD2 (5 bases each). Trimming cost V 8 bases and J 3 bases, with 22 bases left between them. Germline-derived CDR1 and CDR2 are SEHNR and FQNEAQ (reference sequence). This CDR3 has 17 residues. CDR3 coding DNA: TGTGCCAGCGGCTCCCCAGGTGGGACGGTAGACACCGGGGAGCTGTTTTTT. Amino acid sequence: CASGSPGGTVDTGELFF.

This clonotype was detected ten times or more. The chain joins TRBV7-9 to TRBJ1-5; the match to TRBD1 covers 9 bases. V dropped 3 bases and J dropped 5; count of bases not matched to a gene: 2. CDR3 length: 14 residues. Germline V lookup: CDR1 SEHNR, CDR2 FQNEAQ (reference sequence). CDR3: CASSLGQGDQPQHF. The DNA of the CDR3 is TGTGCCAGCAGCTTGGGACAGGGAGATCAGCCCCAGCATTTT. The entire variable domain, with the rest obtained from reference TRBV7-9 and TRBJ1-5, is as follows: DTGVSQNPRHKITKRGQNVTFRCDPISEHNRLYWYRQTLGQGPEFLTYFQNEAQLEKSRLLSDRFSAERPKGSFSTLEIQRTEQGDSAMYLCASSLGQGDQPQHFGDGTRLSIL.

This clonotype has at least ten counts. This chain uses TRBV21-1 with TRBJ2-2; the table's TRBD2 call for D was not verified on the DNA. TRBV21-1 represents a pseudogene. The CDR3 spans 19 residues. CDR3 bases: TGTGCCAGCATAACCGGGAGACTTCCTCCGGGACTAGGAACCGGGGAGCTGTTTTTT. The encoded protein is CASITGRLPPGLGTGELFF.

Many counts were recorded for this clonotype. The CDR3 is CASSYGSRGYEQYF. The DNA for the CDR3 is TGTGCCAGCAGTTACGGGAGCAGGGGATACGAGCAGTACTTC. The chain carries TRBV6-5 and TRBJ2-7; maybe TRBD1 (6 bases). CDR3 length: 14 amino acids. The germline V and J ends were trimmed by 2 bases and 4 bases, with 12 bases remaining between them. The germline V gene encodes CDR1 MNHEY and CDR2 SVGAGI.

Ten or more counts support this clonotype. The chain carries TRBV14 and TRBJ2-7, with D uncertain. With 2 bases removed from V and 2 bases from J, the gap between germline ends came to 4 bases. The germline CDR1 and CDR2 sequences are SGHDN and FVKESK. CDR3 length equals 12 residues. CDR3 sequence reads: CASSQLTYEQYF. DNA of the CDR3: TGTGCCAGCAGCCAACTGACCTACGAGCAGTACTTC.

In the case of this clonotype: Germline is not matched at one junction end, which may reflect a read error. The V gene is TRBV12-3 or TRBV12-4, the J gene TRBJ2-2; a possible D gene is TRBD2 (5 bases). There are 13 residues in the CDR3. The CDR3 sequence: CASGSVNTGKLFF. The CDR3 DNA is TGTGCCAGCGGTTCGGTGAACACCGGGAAGCTGTTTTTT.

The table lists this clonotype with many counts. V gene TRBV28 combines with J gene TRBJ2-7, with 7 nucleotides matching TRBD1. CDR3 length: 18 residues. J lost 0 bases, V lost 5 bases, and 16 bases had no gene match. CDR1 is MDHEN, CDR2 SYDVKM, per germline. The CDR3 region is CASSATWPKQGDSYEQYF. CDR3 nucleotides: TGTGCCAGCAGTGCCACATGGCCGAAGCAGGGGGACTCCTACGAGCAGTACTTC.

A word on this clonotype: A much larger clone lies one base from this, so it may be a read error. V usage is TRBV27 and J usage is TRBJ1-1, with TRBD1 matching 7 bases. Germline values: CDR1 MNHEY, CDR2 SMNVEV (reference sequence). The CDR3 sequence is 15 residues long. The CDR3: CASRNEGGQDTEASF. The DNA for the CDR3 is TGTGCCAGCAGAAACGAAGGGGGCCAAGACACTGAAGCTTCCTTT.

This clonotype occurred many times. A read error may produce the germline difference seen at one junction end. The chain is built from TRBV7-7 and TRBJ2-3; D not certain. This CDR3 spans 15 amino acids. Germline CDR1 reads SSHAT; CDR2 reads FNYEAQ (reference sequence). DNA for the CDR3: TGTGCTAGCAGCTTAGACGGACCGCCGGGAGATACGCAGTATTTT. It is translated as CASSLDGPPGDTQYF.

This clonotype appeared many times. This chain connects TRBV7-9 to TRBJ1-1; no clear D gene. With 3 bases removed from V and 6 bases from J, the gap between germline ends came to 11 bases. The CDR3 is made up of 13 amino acids. In germline, CDR1 is SEHNR, CDR2 FQNEAQ (reference sequence). The CDR3 DNA reads as TGTGCCAGCAGCTTGTTAGGGATCCCTGAAGCTTTCTTT. This sequence encodes CASSLLGIPEAFF.

To note about this clonotype: A read error may be the cause here, since a much bigger clone is one base away. The conserved phenylalanine or tryptophan normally closing the CDR3 is absent here, so this likely arose from a read error. J is TRBJ2-5 and V is TRBV20-1; 7 nucleotides match TRBD1. Germline CDR1 and CDR2: DFQATT and SNEGSKA (reference sequence). The CDR3 sequence is 15 residues long. DNA of the CDR3: TGCAGTGCTAGCTCGCTCGGGACAGTTCAAGGGACCCAGTACTCC. It is translated as CSASSLGTVQGTQYS.

This clonotype showed up just a few times. The chain couples TRBV6-1 to TRBJ1-2, with 7 bases that match TRBD1. Germline V gives CDR1 MNHNS, CDR2 SASEGT. V trimming: 0 bases; J trimming: 4 bases; junction bases outside the gene matches: 2. CDR3 length equals 14 residues. The CDR3 protein is CASSEAGQLYGYTF. DNA of the CDR3: TGTGCCAGCAGTGAAGCGGGACAGCTCTATGGCTACACCTTC.

The J gene is TRBJ1-5, the V gene TRBV4-1; no clear D gene. The CDR3 length is 13 residues. Between the trimmed V and J ends, which lost 1 base and 2 bases, there was a span of 3 bases. Germline CDR1 is MGHRA and CDR2 is YSYEKL. CDR3 in DNA: TGCGCCAGCAGCCAAGGAGGCAATCAGCCCCAGCATTTT. Translated, it gives CASSQGGNQPQHF.

This clonotype was picked up many times. The J gene is TRBJ2-2, the V gene TRBV7-9; D gene unclear. CDR1 is SEHNR and CDR2 is FQNEAQ in the germline V gene (reference sequence). The CDR3 contains 14 residues. Trimming left V 0 bases short and J 6 bases short, with 8 bases between. In nucleotides, the CDR3 is TGTGCCAGCAGCTTAGCCCCCAGCGCCGGGGAGCTGTTTTTT. Translation: CASSLAPSAGELFF.

In its sample, this clonotype was seen many times. The CDR3 sequence: CASSLVLGENREQYF. The CDR3 DNA reads TGTGCCAGCAGCTTAGTTTTAGGGGAGAACCGCGAGCAGTACTTC. This chain connects TRBV7-9 to TRBJ2-7; D is possibly TRBD1 or TRBD2 (5 bases each). V was clipped by 1 base and J by 6 bases, with 16 bases between them. Germline V gives CDR1 SEHNR, CDR2 FQNEAQ (reference sequence). CDR3 length: 15 amino acids.

This clonotype was observed many times. This sequence joins TRBV13 and TRBJ2-7, with D hard to call. This CDR3 contains 15 residues. Germline V gene sequence: CDR1 PRHDT, CDR2 FYEKMQ (reference sequence). The V end was cut by 0 bases, the J end by 2 bases, with 11 bases between. CDR3 sequence: CASSLGQVTPYEQYF. As DNA, the CDR3 is TGTGCCAGCAGCTTAGGTCAGGTAACACCCTACGAGCAGTACTTC.

Concerning this clonotype itself: A clone one base away is much larger, so this may be a read error. The chain links TRBV12-3 or TRBV12-4 to TRBJ1-4, with D unclear. The CDR3 sequence is 12 residues long. The CDR3 bases are TGTGCCAGCAGTGCCCCAGGTGAAAAACCGTTTTTT. This encodes CASSAPGEKPFF.